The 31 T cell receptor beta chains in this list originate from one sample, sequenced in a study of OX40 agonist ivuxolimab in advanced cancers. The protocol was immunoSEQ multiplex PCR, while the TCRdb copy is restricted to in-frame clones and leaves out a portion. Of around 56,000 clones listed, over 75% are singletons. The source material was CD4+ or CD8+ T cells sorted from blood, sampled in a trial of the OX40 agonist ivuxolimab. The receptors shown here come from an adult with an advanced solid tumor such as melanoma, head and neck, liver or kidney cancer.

The CDR3 loop is CASSLALRGDGYTF. The CDR3 DNA reads TGTGCCAGCAGCTTGGCTCTCCGGGGGGATGGCTACACCTTC. The rearrangement links TRBV5-4 to TRBJ1-2; D is possibly TRBD1 (5 bases). The CDR3 spans 14 residues. Germline-derived CDR1 and CDR2 are SGHNT and YYREEE (reference sequence). Trimming shortened V by 0 bases and J by 6 bases, and 12 bases separated the two germline ends.

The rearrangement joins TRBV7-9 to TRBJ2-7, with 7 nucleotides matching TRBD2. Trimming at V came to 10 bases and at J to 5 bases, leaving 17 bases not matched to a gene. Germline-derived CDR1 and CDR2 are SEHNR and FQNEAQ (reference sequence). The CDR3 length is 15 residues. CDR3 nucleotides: TGTGCCACCGACGACGCGGGAGTTGAGCGGAACGAGCAGTACTTC. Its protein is CATDDAGVERNEQYF. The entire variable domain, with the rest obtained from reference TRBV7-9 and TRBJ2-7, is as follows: DTGVSQNPRHKITKRGQNVTFRCDPISEHNRLYWYRQTLGQGPEFLTYFQNEAQLEKSRLLSDRFSAERPKGSFSTLEIQRTEQGDSAMYLCATDDAGVERNEQYFGPGTRLTVT.

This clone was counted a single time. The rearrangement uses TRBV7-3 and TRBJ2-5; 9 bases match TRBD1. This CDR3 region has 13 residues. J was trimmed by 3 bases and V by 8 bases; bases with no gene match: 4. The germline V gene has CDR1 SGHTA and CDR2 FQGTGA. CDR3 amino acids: CASGRDREETQYF. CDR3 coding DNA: TGTGCCAGCGGACGGGACAGGGAAGAGACCCAGTACTTC. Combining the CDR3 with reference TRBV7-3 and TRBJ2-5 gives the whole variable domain GAGVSQTPSNKVTEKGKYVELRCDPISGHTALYWYRQSLGQGPEFLIYFQGTGAADDSGLPNDRFFAVRPEGSVSTLKIQRTERGDSAVYLCASGRDREETQYFGPGTRLLVL.

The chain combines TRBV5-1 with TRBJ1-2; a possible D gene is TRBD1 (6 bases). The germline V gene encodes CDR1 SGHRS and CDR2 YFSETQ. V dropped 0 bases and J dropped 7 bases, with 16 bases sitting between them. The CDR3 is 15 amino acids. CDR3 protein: CASSLGVGGEVGYTF. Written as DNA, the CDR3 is TGCGCCAGCAGCTTGGGTGTCGGGGGCGAGGTTGGCTACACCTTC.

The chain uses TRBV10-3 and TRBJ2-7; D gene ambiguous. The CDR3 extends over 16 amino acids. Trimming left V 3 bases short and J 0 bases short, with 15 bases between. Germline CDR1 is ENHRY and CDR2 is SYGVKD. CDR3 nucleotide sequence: TGTGCCATCAGTGAAGCCCTGGCCCTTAGCTCCTACGAGCAGTACTTC. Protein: CAISEALALSSYEQYF.

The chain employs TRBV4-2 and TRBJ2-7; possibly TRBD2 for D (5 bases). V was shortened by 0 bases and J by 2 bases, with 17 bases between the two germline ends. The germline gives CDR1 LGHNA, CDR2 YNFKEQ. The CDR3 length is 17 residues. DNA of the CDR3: TGTGCCAGCAGCCAAGATCCGAGGACCCACGGGACCTACGAGCAGTACTTC. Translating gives CASSQDPRTHGTYEQYF.

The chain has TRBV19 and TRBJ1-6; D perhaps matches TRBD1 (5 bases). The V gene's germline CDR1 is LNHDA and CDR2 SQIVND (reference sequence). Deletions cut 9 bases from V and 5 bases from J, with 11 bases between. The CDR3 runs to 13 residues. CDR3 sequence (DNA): TGTGCCAGCCATGGGGCCGATAATTCACCCCTCCACTTT. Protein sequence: CASHGADNSPLHF.

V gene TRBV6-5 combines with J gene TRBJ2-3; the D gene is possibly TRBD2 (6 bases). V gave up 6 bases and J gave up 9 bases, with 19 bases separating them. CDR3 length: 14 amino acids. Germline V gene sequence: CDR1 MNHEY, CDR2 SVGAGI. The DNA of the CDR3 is TGTGCCAGCAGCCCGCCGGGACTCCCCGGAACGCAGTATTTT. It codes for CASSPPGLPGTQYF.

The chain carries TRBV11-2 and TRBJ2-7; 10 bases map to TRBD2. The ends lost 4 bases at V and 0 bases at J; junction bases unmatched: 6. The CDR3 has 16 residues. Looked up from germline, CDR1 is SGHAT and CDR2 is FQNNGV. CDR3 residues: CASSSNSGGSSYEQYF. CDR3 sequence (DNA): TGTGCCAGCAGCTCAAATAGCGGGGGGAGCTCCTACGAGCAGTACTTC.

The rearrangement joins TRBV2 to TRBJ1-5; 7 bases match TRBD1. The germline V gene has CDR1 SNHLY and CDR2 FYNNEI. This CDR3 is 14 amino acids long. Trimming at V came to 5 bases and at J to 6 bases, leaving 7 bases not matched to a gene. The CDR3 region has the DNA TGTGCCAGCAGTCTCAGGGGGGTTCCTCAGCCCCAGCATTTT. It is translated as CASSLRGVPQPQHF. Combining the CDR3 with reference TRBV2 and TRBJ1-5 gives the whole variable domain EPEVTQTPSHQVTQMGQEVILRCVPISNHLYFYWYRQILGQKVEFLVSFYNNEISEKSEIFDDQFSVERPDGSNFTLKIRSTKLEDSAMYFCASSLRGVPQPQHFGDGTRLSIL.

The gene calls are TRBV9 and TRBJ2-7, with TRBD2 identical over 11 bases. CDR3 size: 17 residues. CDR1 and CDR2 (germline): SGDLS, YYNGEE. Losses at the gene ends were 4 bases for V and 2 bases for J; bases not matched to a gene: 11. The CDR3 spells CASSPQLLAGVTYEQYF. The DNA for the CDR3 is TGTGCCAGCAGCCCCCAACTACTAGCGGGAGTCACCTACGAGCAGTACTTC.

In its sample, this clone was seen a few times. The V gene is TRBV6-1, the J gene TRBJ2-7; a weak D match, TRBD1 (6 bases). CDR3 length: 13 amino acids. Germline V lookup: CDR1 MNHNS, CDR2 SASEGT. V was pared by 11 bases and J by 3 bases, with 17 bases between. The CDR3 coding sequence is TGTGCCGGCCGCAGGGGATCTTACTACGAGCAGTACTTC. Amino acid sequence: CAGRRGSYYEQYF.

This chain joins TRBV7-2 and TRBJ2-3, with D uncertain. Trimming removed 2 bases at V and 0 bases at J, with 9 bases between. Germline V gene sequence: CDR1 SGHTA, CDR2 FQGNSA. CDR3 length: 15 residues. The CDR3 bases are TGTGCCAGCAGCTTAATCGACCTTAGCACAGATACGCAGTATTTT. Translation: CASSLIDLSTDTQYF.

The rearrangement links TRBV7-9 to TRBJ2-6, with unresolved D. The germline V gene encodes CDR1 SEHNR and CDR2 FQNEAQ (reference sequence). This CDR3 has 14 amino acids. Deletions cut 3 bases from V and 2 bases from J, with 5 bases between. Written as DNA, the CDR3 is TGTGCCAGCAGCTTTAAGGCTGGGGCCAACGTCCTGACTTTC. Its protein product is CASSFKAGANVLTF.

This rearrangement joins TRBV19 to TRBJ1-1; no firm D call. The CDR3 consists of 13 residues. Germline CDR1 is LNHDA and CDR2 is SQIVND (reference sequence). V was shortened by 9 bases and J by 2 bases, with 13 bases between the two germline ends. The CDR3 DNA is TGTGCCAGCGCGGGAGGGAAAAACACTGAAGCTTTCTTT. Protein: CASAGGKNTEAFF.

Written as DNA, the CDR3 is TGCGCCAGCTCCCGGACAGGGCGCTACGAGCAGTACTTC. Translation: CASSRTGRYEQYF. This chain uses TRBV10-2 with TRBJ2-7; TRBD1 matches 8 bases. The trim removed 8 bases at V and 3 bases at J, leaving 6 bases unmatched. The germline gives CDR1 WSHSY, CDR2 SAAADI. The CDR3 loop spans 13 amino acids.

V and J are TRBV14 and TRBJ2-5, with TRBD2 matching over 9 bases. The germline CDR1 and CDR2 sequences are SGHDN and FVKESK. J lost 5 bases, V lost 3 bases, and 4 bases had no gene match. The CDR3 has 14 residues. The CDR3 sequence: CASSHSGGYETQYF. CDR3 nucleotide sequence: TGTGCCAGCAGCCACAGCGGGGGGTACGAGACCCAGTACTTC.

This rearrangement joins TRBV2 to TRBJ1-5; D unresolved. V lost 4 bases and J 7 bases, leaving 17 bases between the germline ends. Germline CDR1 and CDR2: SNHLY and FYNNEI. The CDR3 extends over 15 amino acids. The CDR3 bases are TGTGCCAGCAGTGTAAGTAGCCGCTTGGGACAGCCCCAGCATTTT. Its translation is CASSVSSRLGQPQHF. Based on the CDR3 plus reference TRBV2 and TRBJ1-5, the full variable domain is EPEVTQTPSHQVTQMGQEVILRCVPISNHLYFYWYRQILGQKVEFLVSFYNNEISEKSEIFDDQFSVERPDGSNFTLKIRSTKLEDSAMYFCASSVSSRLGQPQHFGDGTRLSIL.

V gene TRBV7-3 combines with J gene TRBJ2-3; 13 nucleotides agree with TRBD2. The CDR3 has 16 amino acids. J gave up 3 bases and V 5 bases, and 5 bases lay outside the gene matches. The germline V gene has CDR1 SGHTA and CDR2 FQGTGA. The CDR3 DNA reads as TGTGCCAGCAGCGGGGAACTAGCGGGAGGGACAGATACGCAGTATTTT. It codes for CASSGELAGGTDTQYF.

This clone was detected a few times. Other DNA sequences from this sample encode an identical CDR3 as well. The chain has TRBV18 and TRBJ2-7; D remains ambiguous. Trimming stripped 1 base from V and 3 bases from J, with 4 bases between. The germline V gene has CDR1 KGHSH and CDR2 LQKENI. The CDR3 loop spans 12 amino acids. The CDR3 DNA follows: TGTGCCAGCTCACCACGGGGCTACGAGCAGTACTTC. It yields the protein CASSPRGYEQYF. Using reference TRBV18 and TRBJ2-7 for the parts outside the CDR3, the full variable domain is NAGVMQNPRHLVRRRGQEARLRCSPMKGHSHVYWYRQLPEEGLKFMVYLQKENIIDESGMPKERFSAEFPKEGPSILRIQQVVRGDSAAYFCASSPRGYEQYFGPGTRLTVT.

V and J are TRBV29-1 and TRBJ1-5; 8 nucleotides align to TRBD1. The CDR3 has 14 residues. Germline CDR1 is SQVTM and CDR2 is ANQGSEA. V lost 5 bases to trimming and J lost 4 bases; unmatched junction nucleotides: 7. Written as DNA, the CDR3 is TGCAGCGTTAGCAGGGGGCAGGGGAATCAGCCCCAGCATTTT. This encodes CSVSRGQGNQPQHF.

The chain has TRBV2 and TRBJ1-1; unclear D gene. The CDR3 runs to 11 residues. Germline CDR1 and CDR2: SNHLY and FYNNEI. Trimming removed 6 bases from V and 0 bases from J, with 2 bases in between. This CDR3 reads CASRVNTEAFF. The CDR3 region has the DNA TGTGCCAGCAGGGTGAACACTGAAGCTTTCTTT.

The CDR3 nucleotides are TGTGCCAGCAGTTCCACAGAGAACACTGAAGCTTTCTTT. It codes for CASSSTENTEAFF. This chain uses TRBV6-6 with TRBJ1-1, with D unresolved. This CDR3 contains 13 residues. From germline, CDR1 is MNHNY and CDR2 SVGAGI (reference sequence). V lost 4 bases, J lost 1 base, and 7 bases lay in between.

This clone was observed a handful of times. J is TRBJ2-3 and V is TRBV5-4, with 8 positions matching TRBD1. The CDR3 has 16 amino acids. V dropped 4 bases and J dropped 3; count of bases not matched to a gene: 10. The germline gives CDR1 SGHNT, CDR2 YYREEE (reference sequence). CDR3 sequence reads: CASSPPRGLGTDTQYF. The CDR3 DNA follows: TGTGCCAGCAGCCCACCCAGGGGGCTGGGTACAGATACGCAGTATTTT.

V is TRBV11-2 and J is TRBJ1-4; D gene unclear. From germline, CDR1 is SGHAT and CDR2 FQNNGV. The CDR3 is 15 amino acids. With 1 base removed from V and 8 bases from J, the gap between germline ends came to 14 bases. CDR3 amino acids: CASSLGRSLREKLFF. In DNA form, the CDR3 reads TGTGCCAGCAGCTTAGGCAGGTCATTACGAGAAAAACTGTTTTTT.

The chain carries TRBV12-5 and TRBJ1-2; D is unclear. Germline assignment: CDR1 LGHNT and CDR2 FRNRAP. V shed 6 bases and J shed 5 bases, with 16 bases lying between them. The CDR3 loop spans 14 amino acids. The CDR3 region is CASGRTGEGYGYTF. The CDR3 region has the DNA TGTGCTAGTGGCAGGACTGGGGAAGGGTATGGCTACACCTTC.

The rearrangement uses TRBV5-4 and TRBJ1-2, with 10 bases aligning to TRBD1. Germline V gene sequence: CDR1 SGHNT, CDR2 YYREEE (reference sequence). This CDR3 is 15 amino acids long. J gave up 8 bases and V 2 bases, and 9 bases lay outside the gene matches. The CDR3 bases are TGTGCCAGCAGCTTACGACAGGGGGCGGTCTCCGGCTACACCTTC. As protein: CASSLRQGAVSGYTF.

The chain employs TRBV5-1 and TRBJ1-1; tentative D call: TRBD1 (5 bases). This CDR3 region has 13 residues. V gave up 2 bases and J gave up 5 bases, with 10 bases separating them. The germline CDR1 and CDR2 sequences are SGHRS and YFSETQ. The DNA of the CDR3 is TGCGCCAGCAGCTTCCCAGGGACGACTGAAGCTTTCTTT. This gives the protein CASSFPGTTEAFF.

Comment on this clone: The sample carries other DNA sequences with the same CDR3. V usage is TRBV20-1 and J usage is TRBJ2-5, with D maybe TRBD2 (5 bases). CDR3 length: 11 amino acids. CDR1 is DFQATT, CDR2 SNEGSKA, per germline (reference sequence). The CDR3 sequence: CRATIGETQYF. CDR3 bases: TGCAGAGCGACTATCGGGGAGACCCAGTACTTC.

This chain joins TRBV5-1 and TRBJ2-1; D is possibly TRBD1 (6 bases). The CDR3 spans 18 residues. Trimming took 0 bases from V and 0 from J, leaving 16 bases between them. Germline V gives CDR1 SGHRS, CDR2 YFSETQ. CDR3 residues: CASSLDLRGQISYNEQFF. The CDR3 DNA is TGCGCCAGCAGCTTGGACCTCCGCGGACAGATCTCCTACAATGAGCAGTTCTTC.

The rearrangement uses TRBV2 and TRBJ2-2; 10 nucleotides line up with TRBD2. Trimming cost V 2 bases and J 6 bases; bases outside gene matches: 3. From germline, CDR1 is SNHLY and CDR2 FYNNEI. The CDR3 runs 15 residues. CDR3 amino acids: CASSELAGAPGELFF. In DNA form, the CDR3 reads TGTGCCAGCAGTGAACTAGCGGGGGCCCCCGGGGAGCTGTTTTTT.